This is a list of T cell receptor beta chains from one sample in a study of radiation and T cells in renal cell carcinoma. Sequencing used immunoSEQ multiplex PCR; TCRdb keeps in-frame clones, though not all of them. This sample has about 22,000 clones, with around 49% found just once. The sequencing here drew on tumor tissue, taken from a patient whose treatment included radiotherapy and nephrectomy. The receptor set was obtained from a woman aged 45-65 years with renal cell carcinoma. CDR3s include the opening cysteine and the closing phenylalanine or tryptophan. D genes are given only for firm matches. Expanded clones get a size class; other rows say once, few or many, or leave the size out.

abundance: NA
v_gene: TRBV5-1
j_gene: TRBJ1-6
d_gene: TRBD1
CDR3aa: CASSLNPGQGDSPLHF
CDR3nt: TGCGCCAGCAGCCTGAACCCGGGACAGGGTGATTCACCCCTCCACTTT

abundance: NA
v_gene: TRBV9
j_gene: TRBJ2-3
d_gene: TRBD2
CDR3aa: CASSDGTSAYTQYF
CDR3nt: TGTGCCAGCAGCGACGGGACTAGCGCCTATACGCAGTATTTT

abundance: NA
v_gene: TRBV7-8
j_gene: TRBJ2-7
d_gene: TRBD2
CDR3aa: CASSLSGGNYYEQYF
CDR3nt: TGTGCCAGCAGCTTAAGCGGGGGGAACTACTACGAGCAGTACTTC

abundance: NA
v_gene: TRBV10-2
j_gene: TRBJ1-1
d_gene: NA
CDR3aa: CASSERGTEAFF
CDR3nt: TGCGCCAGCAGTGAGCGGGGGACTGAAGCTTTCTTT

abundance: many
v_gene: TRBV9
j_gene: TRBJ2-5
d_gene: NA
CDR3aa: CASSVEDGREETQYF
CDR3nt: TGTGCCAGCAGCGTAGAAGACGGCAGAGAGGAGACCCAGTACTTC

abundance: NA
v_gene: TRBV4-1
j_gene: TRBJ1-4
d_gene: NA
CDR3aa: CASSQEFRRGIATNEKLFF
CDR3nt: TGCGCCAGCAGCCAAGAATTTCGTAGGGGAATTGCAACTAATGAAAAACTGTTTTTT

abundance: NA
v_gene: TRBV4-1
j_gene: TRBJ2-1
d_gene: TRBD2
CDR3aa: CASSQRGTSSYNEQFF
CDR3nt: TGCGCCAGCAGCCAGAGAGGGACTAGCTCCTACAATGAGCAGTTCTTC

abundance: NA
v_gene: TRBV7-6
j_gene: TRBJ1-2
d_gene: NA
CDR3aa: CASSFSLSGSYGYTF
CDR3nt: TGTGCCAGCAGCTTTAGCCTATCAGGATCCTATGGCTACACCTTC

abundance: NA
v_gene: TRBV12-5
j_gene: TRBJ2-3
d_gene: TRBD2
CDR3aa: CASGLTGLDHSTDTQYF
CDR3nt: TGTGCTAGTGGTCTGACCGGACTAGACCATAGCACAGATACGCAGTATTTT

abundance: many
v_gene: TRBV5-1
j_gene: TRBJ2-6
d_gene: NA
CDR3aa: CASRDEDLSGANVLTF
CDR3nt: TGCGCCAGCAGGGACGAAGACCTTTCTGGGGCCAACGTCCTGACTTTC

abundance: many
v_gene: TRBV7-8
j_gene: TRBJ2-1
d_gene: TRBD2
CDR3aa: CASSHRLAGHPNEQFF
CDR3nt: TGTGCCAGCAGCCACCGACTAGCGGGGCACCCAAATGAGCAGTTCTTC

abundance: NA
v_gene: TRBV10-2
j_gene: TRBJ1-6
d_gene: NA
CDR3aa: CASGWAEDNSPLHF
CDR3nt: TGCGCCAGCGGTTGGGCAGAAGATAATTCACCCCTCCACTTT

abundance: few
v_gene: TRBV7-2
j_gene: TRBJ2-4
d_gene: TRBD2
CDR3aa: CASSLLGLAGALAKNIQYF
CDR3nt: TGTGCCAGCAGCTTACTGGGACTAGCGGGGGCGCTAGCCAAAAACATTCAGTACTTC

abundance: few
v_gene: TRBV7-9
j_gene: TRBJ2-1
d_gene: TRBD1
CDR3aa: CASSRSGGTTYNEQFF
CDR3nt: TGTGCCAGCAGCCGTTCAGGGGGTACAACCTACAATGAGCAGTTCTTC

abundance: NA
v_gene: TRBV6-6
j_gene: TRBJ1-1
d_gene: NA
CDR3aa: CASSYGSNEAFF
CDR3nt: TGTGCCAGCAGTTACGGGAGCAATGAAGCTTTCTTT

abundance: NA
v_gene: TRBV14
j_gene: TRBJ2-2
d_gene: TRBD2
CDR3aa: CASSPRYGGSGELFF
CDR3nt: TGTGCCAGCAGCCCTAGATACGGGGGGTCCGGGGAGCTGTTTTTT

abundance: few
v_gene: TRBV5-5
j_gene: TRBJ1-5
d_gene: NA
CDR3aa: CASSLGAEISNQPQHF
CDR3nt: TGTGCCAGCAGCTTAGGCGCAGAGATTAGCAATCAGCCCCAGCATTTT

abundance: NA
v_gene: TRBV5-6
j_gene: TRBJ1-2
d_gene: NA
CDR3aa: CASSFQVAYGYTF
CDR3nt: TGTGCCAGCAGCTTTCAGGTGGCCTATGGCTACACCTTC

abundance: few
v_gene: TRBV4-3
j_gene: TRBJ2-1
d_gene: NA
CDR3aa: CASSRDSQDNEQFF
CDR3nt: TGCGCCAGCAGCCGAGACTCGCAGGACAATGAGCAGTTCTTC

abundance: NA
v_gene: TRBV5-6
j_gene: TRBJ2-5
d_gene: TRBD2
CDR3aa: CASSLAGAGVRETQYF
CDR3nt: TGTGCCAGCAGCTTGGCGGGAGCGGGGGTTCGCGAGACCCAGTACTTC

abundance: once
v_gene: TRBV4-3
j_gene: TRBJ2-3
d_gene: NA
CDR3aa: CASSQEWGMGDTQYF
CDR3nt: TGCGCCAGCAGCCAAGAGTGGGGGATGGGAGATACGCAGTATTTT

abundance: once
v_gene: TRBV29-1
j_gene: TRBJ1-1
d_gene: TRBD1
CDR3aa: CSVPPRTGGTEAFF
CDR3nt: TGCAGCGTTCCACCCAGGACAGGGGGCACTGAAGCTTTCTTT

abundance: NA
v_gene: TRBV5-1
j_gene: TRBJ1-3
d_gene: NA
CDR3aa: CASSREVGSDTIYF
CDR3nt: TGCGCCAGCAGCCGGGAAGTGGGGTCCGACACCATATATTTT

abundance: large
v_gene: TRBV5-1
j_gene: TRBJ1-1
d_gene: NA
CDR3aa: CASSSTDITPGNTEAFF
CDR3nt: TGCGCCAGCAGCTCGACAGATATCACTCCTGGGAACACTGAAGCTTTCTTT